The source of this TCR beta chain is a study of OX40 agonist ivuxolimab in advanced cancers. Whole-study context: Patients received the agonistic anti-OX40 (CD134) antibody ivuxolimab. Patients with hepatocellular carcinoma, melanoma, renal cell or head and neck cancer made up the dose-escalation patients. Whole-study findings and limits: Partial responders at 0.1-3.0 mg/kg showed near-lowest clonal expansion.

Concerning this clone itself: The antigen remains undetermined.

Sequencing used immunoSEQ multiplex PCR; TCRdb keeps in-frame clones, though not all of them. The repertoire includes around 100,000 clones, 85% to 95% of them detected once, and around 0.25% sits in the top ten. V shed 2 bases and J shed 10 bases, with 13 bases lying between them. Looked up from germline, CDR1 is SGDLS and CDR2 is YYNGEE. The CDR3 spans 14 residues. This receptor was taken from an adult with an advanced solid tumor such as melanoma, head and neck, liver or kidney cancer. Sequencing was performed on CD4+ or CD8+ T cells sorted from blood, taken in a trial of the OX40 agonist ivuxolimab. This sequence joins TRBV9 and TRBJ1-6; D not certain. CDR3 protein: CASSVRGLGSPLHF. The CDR3 DNA reads as TGTGCCAGCAGCGTCCGGGGTTTGGGGTCACCCCTCCACTTT.